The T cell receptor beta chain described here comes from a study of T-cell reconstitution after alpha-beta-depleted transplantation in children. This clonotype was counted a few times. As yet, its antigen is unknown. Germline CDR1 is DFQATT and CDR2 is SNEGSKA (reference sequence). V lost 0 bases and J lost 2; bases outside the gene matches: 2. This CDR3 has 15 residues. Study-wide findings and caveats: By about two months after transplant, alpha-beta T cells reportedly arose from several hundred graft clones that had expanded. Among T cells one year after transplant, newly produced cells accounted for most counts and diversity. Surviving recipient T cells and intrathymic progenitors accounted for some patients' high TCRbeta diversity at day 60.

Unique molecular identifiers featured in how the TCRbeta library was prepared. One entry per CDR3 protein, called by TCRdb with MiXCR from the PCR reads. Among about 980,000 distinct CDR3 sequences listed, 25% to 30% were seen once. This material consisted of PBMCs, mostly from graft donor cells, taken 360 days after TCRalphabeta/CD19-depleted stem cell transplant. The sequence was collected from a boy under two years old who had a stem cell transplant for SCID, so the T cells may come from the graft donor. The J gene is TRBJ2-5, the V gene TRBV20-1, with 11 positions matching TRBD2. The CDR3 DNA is TGCAGTGCTAGAGACCGACTAGCGGGGCAAGAGACCCAGTACTTC. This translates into CSARDRLAGQETQYF.